This is a list of T cell receptor beta chains from one sample in a study of T cell repertoires in cytomegalovirus infection. TCRdb reprocessed the reads with MiXCR, giving one entry per CDR3 protein. The sample holds fewer than 700,000 distinct CDR3 sequences, less than 25% seen once. The material sequenced was CD8+ T cells from PBMCs. The receptors come from a human donor in good health (CMV status not recorded). Some clones in this sample may be carry-over from other donors' samples. The CDR3 runs from the conserved cysteine through the conserved F or W. Each record gives: clone size, D gene, V gene, J gene, CDR3 DNA, CDR3 protein. The D gene is left open where the match is weak. Size is stated for part of the rows, as once, few or many counts, or as a class when the clone is expanded.

>few|-|TRBV29-1|TRBJ1-2
TGCAGCGTTCCTGCTTCGGATGCTTATGGCTACACCTTC
CSVPASDAYGYTF
>-|-|TRBV29-1|TRBJ2-2
TGCAGCGCCCCCGGGGGCGCGAACACCGGGGAGCTGTTTTTT
CSAPGGANTGELFF
>many|TRBD1|TRBV4-3|TRBJ2-4
TGCGCCAGCAGCCAAAACGCTCCCGTGGGACAGGGTGACATTCAGTACTTC
CASSQNAPVGQGDIQYF
>many|-|TRBV28|TRBJ2-1
TGTGCCAGCAGGGGGGAAGGGATGAGGAATGAGCAGTTCTTC
CASRGEGMRNEQFF
>few|TRBD2|TRBV9|TRBJ2-3
TGTGCCAGCAGCGTAGACAGCGGGAGGGCCGCAGATACGCAGTATTTT
CASSVDSGRAADTQYF
>-|-|TRBV20-1|TRBJ2-1
TGCAGTGCTAGACCTCGCGGGGCCAATGAGCAGTTCTTC
CSARPRGANEQFF
>-|-|TRBV12-3/TRBV12-4|TRBJ2-1
TGTGCCAGCAGTTTGGGGGGTCTGGAGCAGTTCTTC
CASSLGGLEQFF
>-|-|TRBV7-6|TRBJ2-1
TGTGCCAGCAGCTTCAAGACTAGAAGCAATGAGCAGTTCTTC
CASSFKTRSNEQFF
>many|-|TRBV12-3/TRBV12-4|TRBJ2-1
TGTGCCAGCAGCCCGACAGGTTACAATGAGCAGTTCTTC
CASSPTGYNEQFF
>few|-|TRBV20-1|TRBJ2-1
TGCAGTGCTAACTCCGCCTATGAGCAGTTCTTC
CSANSAYEQFF
>-|-|TRBV6-6|TRBJ1-1
TGTGCCAGCAGTTACGGTCTTTACACTGAAGCTTTCTTT
CASSYGLYTEAFF
>-|TRBD2|TRBV7-6|TRBJ2-3
TGTGCCAGCAGCTTAGAACTAGCGGGCGATCCAGATACGCAGTATTTT
CASSLELAGDPDTQYF
>-|TRBD2|TRBV15|TRBJ2-7
TGTGCCACCAGCCGTAGGACTAGCGGGGCCTACGAGCAGTACTTC
CATSRRTSGAYEQYF
>many|TRBD1|TRBV7-8|TRBJ2-1
TGTGCCAGCAGCCTACAGGGGTTCGATGAGCAGTTCTTC
CASSLQGFDEQFF
>-|-|TRBV29-1|TRBJ2-2
TGCAGCGTTTCGTGGGATTTCACCGGGGAGCTGTTTTTT
CSVSWDFTGELFF
>-|-|TRBV13|TRBJ2-1
TGTGCCAGCAGCTCGAGACAAACCGCTAGCTTAGAGCAGTTCTTC
CASSSRQTASLEQFF
>many|-|TRBV7-2|TRBJ2-5
TGTGCCAGCAGCTCAAACCAACAAGGAAACCAAGAGACCCAGTACTTC
CASSSNQQGNQETQYF
>-|-|TRBV13|TRBJ1-1
TGTGCCAGCAGCGACCCCGCGGGAGAAGCTTTCTTT
CASSDPAGEAFF
>-|-|TRBV20-1|TRBJ1-6
TGCAGTGCTAGAGACCGGGCCTTGGGAAATTCACCCCTCCACTTT
CSARDRALGNSPLHF
>many|-|TRBV12-5|TRBJ1-1
TGTGCTAGTGGTTTTGCCCTGGACCGTAACACTGAAGCTTTCTTT
CASGFALDRNTEAFF
>-|-|TRBV6-2/TRBV6-3|TRBJ2-3
TGTGCCAGCAGTTACATCCAGGGGGGGAGCACAGATACGCAGTATTTT
CASSYIQGGSTDTQYF
>few|TRBD2|TRBV7-9|TRBJ2-1
TGTGCCAGCAGCGAAAAGCGGGGGCCGTTCTTC
CASSEKRGPFF
>many|TRBD2|TRBV7-8|TRBJ2-3
TGTGCCAGCAGCCTAGGGACTAGCAGAATCACAGATACGCAGTATTTT
CASSLGTSRITDTQYF
>-|TRBD1|TRBV5-6|TRBJ2-7
TGTGCCAGCAGCTCCACGGGACAGGTCTCCTACGAGCAGTACTTC
CASSSTGQVSYEQYF
>many|-|TRBV6-2/TRBV6-3|TRBJ2-3
TGTGCCAGCAGTTACCTGGGTAGCACAGATACGCAGTATTTT
CASSYLGSTDTQYF
>-|TRBD1|TRBV5-6|TRBJ1-2
TGTGCCAGCAGCTTAAAATGGACAGGGGTCGTTGGCTACACCTTC
CASSLKWTGVVGYTF
>few|-|TRBV5-6|TRBJ1-6
TGTGCCAGCAGCTTGACGACCGGGACACCTAATTCACCCCTCCACTTT
CASSLTTGTPNSPLHF
>-|-|TRBV29-1|TRBJ1-5
TGCAACGTTGAGGAGGGTTGGAATCAGCCCCAGCATTTT
CNVEEGWNQPQHF
>-|-|TRBV6-6|TRBJ1-5
TGTGCCAGCAGTTCCAAACAGGGTTATTATCAGCCCCAGCATTTT
CASSSKQGYYQPQHF
>many|-|TRBV7-8|TRBJ2-5
TGTGCCAGCAGCTTAGCGCTAAGGTTGGGGTTACAAGAGACCCAGTACTTC
CASSLALRLGLQETQYF
>once|-|TRBV12-3/TRBV12-4|TRBJ1-1
TGTGCCAGCAGTTTATCCATCACGGGAGCTTTCTTT
CASSLSITGAFF
>many|-|TRBV12-5|TRBJ2-4
TGTGCTAGTGGTTACCCTCATATTCAGTACTTC
CASGYPHIQYF
>many|-|TRBV7-9|TRBJ2-1
TGTGCCAGCAGCTTAGTTTCCACGGGGCGCAATGAGCAGTTCTTC
CASSLVSTGRNEQFF
>few|TRBD1|TRBV27|TRBJ2-1
TGTGCCAGCAGTCCTACCGGGACAGGTACTGGGCAGTTCTTC
CASSPTGTGTGQFF
>few|-|TRBV6-6|TRBJ2-7
TGTGCCAGCAGTTACCTGGACCGGGGTGAGCAGTACTTC
CASSYLDRGEQYF
>-|-|TRBV27|TRBJ2-1
TGTGCCAGCAGTGTTCTAGGGGAGTCCTACAATGAGCAGTTCTTC
CASSVLGESYNEQFF
>few|TRBD1|TRBV28|TRBJ2-3
TGTGCCAGCAGTGAGTCAGGGGGAAGCACAGATACGCAGTATTTT
CASSESGGSTDTQYF
>-|-|TRBV27|TRBJ2-1
TGTGCCAGCAGCGTTGGGAGATGGAATGAGCAGTTCTTC
CASSVGRWNEQFF
>many|-|TRBV5-5|TRBJ2-1
TGTGCCAGCAGCCCGATAGTGTCCTACAATGAGCAGTTCTTC
CASSPIVSYNEQFF
>once|-|TRBV5-1|TRBJ1-1
TGCGCCAGCAGCGGGGGGGGGGGCCCTGACACTGAAGCTTTCTTT
CASSGGGGPDTEAFF
>few|-|TRBV4-3|TRBJ2-1
TGCGCCAGCAGCCAAGGGCGGAGCTCCTACAATGAGCAGTTCTTC
CASSQGRSSYNEQFF
>-|TRBD1|TRBV4-1|TRBJ1-2
TGTGCCAGCAGCCGGTACCCGGGGACAGAGAACTATGGCTACACCTTC
CASSRYPGTENYGYTF
>-|TRBD1|TRBV29-1|TRBJ2-7
TGCAGCGCCGCTGGGACAGGGGAAACCTACGAGCAGTACTTC
CSAAGTGETYEQYF
>few|TRBD2|TRBV7-9|TRBJ2-1
TGTGCCAGCAGCTCAGGGACCGAGGCGGGACTAGCGCTGTTCTTC
CASSSGTEAGLALFF
>many|TRBD2|TRBV7-2|TRBJ2-1
TGTGCCAGCAGCTTAGTAGCGGGGGGTCTATACAATGAGCAGTTCTTC
CASSLVAGGLYNEQFF
>-|TRBD1|TRBV29-1|TRBJ1-1
TGCAGCGTTGAAGGGACAGGGGGTACTGAAGCTTTCTTT
CSVEGTGGTEAFF
>many|TRBD1|TRBV7-2|TRBJ2-7
TGTGCCAGCAGCTTAGGAGTGACAGGGGTAAACGAGCAGTACTTC
CASSLGVTGVNEQYF
>many|-|TRBV28|TRBJ2-5
TGTGCCAGCAGTTTATGGGTGGGGGCTTCCCAAGAGACCCAGTACTTC
CASSLWVGASQETQYF
>-|-|TRBV6-2/TRBV6-3|TRBJ1-1
TGTGCCAGCAGTTCAGTCGGACGGACAGATCTTGAAGCTTTCTTT
CASSSVGRTDLEAFF
>few|-|TRBV5-1|TRBJ2-3
TGCGCCAGCAGCTTAGTCACAGGAGTCACAGATACGCAGTATTTT
CASSLVTGVTDTQYF
>-|TRBD1|TRBV29-1|TRBJ2-7
TGCAGCGTCAGGGGGTCCCACGAGCAGTACTTC
CSVRGSHEQYF
>-|-|TRBV7-9|TRBJ1-1
TGTGCCAGCAGCTTAGCAGGACAGTATTTCAAGGGCACTGAAGCTTTCTTT
CASSLAGQYFKGTEAFF
>few|-|TRBV4-1|TRBJ2-1
TGCGCCAGCAGCCAAGTATTACCAGGCAATGAGCAGTTCTTC
CASSQVLPGNEQFF
>many|-|TRBV27|TRBJ1-3
TGTGCCAGCATCCCACGGGCGCGGCAGCTCTCTGGAAACACCATATATTTT
CASIPRARQLSGNTIYF
>once|TRBD1|TRBV2|TRBJ2-1
TGTGTCAGCCCCGACAGGGTAAATGAGCAGTTCTTC
CVSPDRVNEQFF
>few|TRBD2|TRBV5-5|TRBJ2-2
TGTGCCAGCAGGTCTAGCGGGGGGGCCACCGGGGAGCTGTTTTTT
CASRSSGGATGELFF
>-|-|TRBV7-9|TRBJ2-2
TGTGCCAGCAGCTTAGTCTGGAGCGCGTACACCGGGGAGCTGTTTTTT
CASSLVWSAYTGELFF
>-|-|TRBV5-1|TRBJ1-1
TGCGCCAGCAGCCCGGGGGTTGGACAGAACACTGAAGCTTTCTTT
CASSPGVGQNTEAFF
>few|-|TRBV28|TRBJ1-1
TGTGCCAGCAGCTTATGGTCGGCTGACACTGAAGCTTTCTTT
CASSLWSADTEAFF